The clone carrying this TCR beta chain showed up many times. What it binds is unknown. This record belongs to a study of T cells after yellow fever vaccination. Study in general: SMART-Seq v4 Ultra Low Input prepared libraries from low-cell fractions. Broader study findings: Abundant clonotypes (contaminants from the bulk population) could be present in FACS-sorted repertoires.

V lost 7 bases and J 4 bases, leaving 14 bases between the germline ends. CDR3 size: 14 residues. 5'RACE template switching produced TCR cDNA carrying a universal primer site and UMIs. TCRdb fed the 5' RACE reads into MiXCR, producing one record per CDR3 protein. The profile shows tens of thousands of distinct CDR3 sequences, about 6% of them singletons. The sample consisted of CD4+ T cells sorted from PBMCs, taken around 16 days after the first yellow fever vaccination. The chain is built from TRBV12-3 or TRBV12-4 and TRBJ1-3; D unclear. This receptor was taken from a man younger than 35 who received the YFV17D yellow fever vaccine. CDR3 nucleotide sequence: TGTGCCAGCAAGGCCGGAAGGCTAGGAAACACCATATATTTT. It yields the protein CASKAGRLGNTIYF.